Detailed here is one TCR beta chain. Its antigen is still unknown. This specimen belongs to a study of T cell responses to AZD1222 COVID-19 vaccine. Regarding the study as a whole: Only a handful of AZD1222 recipients, more than five in all, had baseline seropositivity. Repertoires were sampled only after the peak T cell response.

Some clones are missing from TCRdb's copy, which holds only in-frame ones; the method was immunoSEQ multiplex PCR. The sample has some 100,000 clones, about 90% seen once. Germline-derived CDR1 and CDR2 are LGHNA and YSLEER. V gave up 1 base and J gave up 3 bases, with 4 bases separating them. The CDR3 is made up of 14 amino acids. Sequenced material: peripheral blood, taken 28 days after the second AZD1222 dose. This TCR was recovered from an adult who received the AZD1222 COVID-19 vaccine. The chain employs TRBV4-3 and TRBJ2-6; D call uncertain. CDR3 nucleotide sequence: TGCGCCAGCAGCCAAGCCCTTGGGGCCAACGTCCTGACTTTC. Encoded protein: CASSQALGANVLTF.